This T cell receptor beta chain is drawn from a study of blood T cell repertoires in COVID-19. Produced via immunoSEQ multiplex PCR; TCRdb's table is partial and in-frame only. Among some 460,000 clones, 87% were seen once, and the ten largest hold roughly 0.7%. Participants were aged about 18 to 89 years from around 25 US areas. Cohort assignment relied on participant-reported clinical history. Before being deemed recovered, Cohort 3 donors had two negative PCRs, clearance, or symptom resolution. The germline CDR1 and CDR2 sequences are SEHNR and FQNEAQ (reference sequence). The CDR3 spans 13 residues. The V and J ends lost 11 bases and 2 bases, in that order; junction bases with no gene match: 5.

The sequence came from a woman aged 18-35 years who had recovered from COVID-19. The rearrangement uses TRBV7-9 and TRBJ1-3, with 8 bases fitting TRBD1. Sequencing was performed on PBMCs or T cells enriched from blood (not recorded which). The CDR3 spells CAGGQGPGNTIYF. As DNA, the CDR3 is TGTGCCGGAGGACAGGGACCTGGAAACACCATATATTTT.